Listed below are T cell receptor beta chains from one sample, sequenced in a study of blood T cells in healthy people across ages. TCRdb itself ran the 5' RACE reads through MiXCR, one entry per CDR3 protein. The repertoire consists of 650,000 to 700,000 distinct CDR3 sequences, with over 40% occurring once and the leading ten covering roughly 13%. Specimen: blood. The receptors come from an elderly woman in good health. The CDR3 runs from the conserved cysteine through the conserved F or W. Each record gives: CDR3 protein, CDR3 DNA, J gene, D gene, clone size, V gene. D genes are given only for firm matches. A clone size is listed for some rows: how often the clone was seen (once, few, many), or a class if it is expanded.

CDR3 protein: CASSQDGTNLQETQYF
CDR3 DNA: TGTGCCAGCAGCCAAGACGGGACCAACCTTCAAGAGACCCAGTACTTC
J gene: TRBJ2-5
D gene: -
clone size: -
V gene: TRBV3-1

CDR3 protein: CASSPRAASGSTDTQYF
CDR3 DNA: TGCGCCAGCAGCCCCCGTGCGGCTAGCGGGAGCACAGATACGCAGTATTTT
J gene: TRBJ2-3
D gene: TRBD2
clone size: -
V gene: TRBV5-1

CDR3 protein: CSASPLSGYGYTF
CDR3 DNA: TGCAGTGCTAGTCCGCTCTCGGGGTATGGCTACACCTTC
J gene: TRBJ1-2
D gene: -
clone size: -
V gene: TRBV20-1

CDR3 protein: CASSQGETRDNEQFF
CDR3 DNA: TGTGCCAGCAGCCAAGGAGAGACTAGGGACAATGAGCAGTTCTTC
J gene: TRBJ2-1
D gene: -
clone size: -
V gene: TRBV3-1

CDR3 protein: CATSHSGARWDTQYF
CDR3 DNA: TGTGCCACCAGCCATAGCGGGGCTCGGTGGGATACGCAGTATTTT
J gene: TRBJ2-3
D gene: TRBD2
clone size: -
V gene: TRBV15

CDR3 protein: CSALGGTGDREQYF
CDR3 DNA: TGCAGTGCCCTAGGTGGGACAGGGGATCGCGAGCAGTACTTC
J gene: TRBJ2-7
D gene: TRBD1
clone size: -
V gene: TRBV20-1

CDR3 protein: CASSVTLQGYEQYF
CDR3 DNA: TGTGCCAGCAGCGTAACCCTCCAGGGATACGAGCAGTACTTC
J gene: TRBJ2-7
D gene: -
clone size: -
V gene: TRBV9

CDR3 protein: CSVEETAYNEQFF
CDR3 DNA: TGCAGCGTTGAAGAAACCGCATACAATGAGCAGTTCTTC
J gene: TRBJ2-1
D gene: -
clone size: many
V gene: TRBV29-1

CDR3 protein: CSALRFEQYF
CDR3 DNA: TGCAGTGCTCTCAGGTTTGAGCAGTACTTC
J gene: TRBJ2-7
D gene: -
clone size: few
V gene: TRBV20-1

CDR3 protein: CASSPEIGGELFF
CDR3 DNA: TGTGCCAGCAGCCCCGAGATTGGCGGGGAGCTGTTTTTT
J gene: TRBJ2-2
D gene: -
clone size: -
V gene: TRBV7-2

CDR3 protein: CASSRKTSDSYNEQFF
CDR3 DNA: TGCGCCAGCAGTCGAAAGACTAGCGACTCCTACAATGAGCAGTTCTTC
J gene: TRBJ2-1
D gene: TRBD2
clone size: -
V gene: TRBV4-1

CDR3 protein: CAIRGLADNEQFF
CDR3 DNA: TGTGCCATCAGGGGACTAGCGGACAATGAGCAGTTCTTC
J gene: TRBJ2-1
D gene: TRBD2
clone size: -
V gene: TRBV10-3

CDR3 protein: CASSTSPGDSYGYTF
CDR3 DNA: TGCGCCAGCAGCACGAGTCCAGGGGACTCCTATGGCTACACCTTC
J gene: TRBJ1-2
D gene: -
clone size: -
V gene: TRBV4-1

CDR3 protein: CASSQTGVGEQYF
CDR3 DNA: TGTGCCAGCAGTCAAACAGGGGTGGGCGAGCAGTACTTC
J gene: TRBJ2-7
D gene: TRBD1
clone size: -
V gene: TRBV28

CDR3 protein: CASSVGSAADEQFF
CDR3 DNA: TGCGCCAGCAGCGTAGGATCCGCCGCGGATGAGCAGTTCTTC
J gene: TRBJ2-1
D gene: -
clone size: -
V gene: TRBV5-1

CDR3 protein: CATSDRTGELFF
CDR3 DNA: TGTGCCACCTCAGACAGGACCGGGGAGCTGTTTTTT
J gene: TRBJ2-2
D gene: -
clone size: many
V gene: TRBV6-6

CDR3 protein: CASSRTRDLEQYF
CDR3 DNA: TGTGCCAGTAGTAGAACCAGAGATTTGGAGCAGTACTTC
J gene: TRBJ2-7
D gene: -
clone size: -
V gene: TRBV19

CDR3 protein: CASSLVVAGYNEQFF
CDR3 DNA: TGTGCCAGCAGCTTAGTCGTAGCGGGGTACAATGAGCAGTTCTTC
J gene: TRBJ2-1
D gene: TRBD2
clone size: few
V gene: TRBV7-9

CDR3 protein: CASSPIGLEYF
CDR3 DNA: TGTGCCAGCAGCCCCATCGGGTTGGAGTACTTC
J gene: TRBJ2-7
D gene: -
clone size: -
V gene: TRBV7-2

CDR3 protein: CASGTSGDPSRYNEQFF
CDR3 DNA: TGTGCCAGCGGGACTAGCGGGGACCCTTCTCGCTACAATGAGCAGTTCTTC
J gene: TRBJ2-1
D gene: TRBD2
clone size: many
V gene: TRBV7-9

CDR3 protein: CSARELGRVSTDTQYF
CDR3 DNA: TGCAGTGCTAGGGAATTGGGCCGAGTTAGCACAGATACGCAGTATTTT
J gene: TRBJ2-3
D gene: -
clone size: -
V gene: TRBV20-1

CDR3 protein: CSARDRGNGHYGYTF
CDR3 DNA: TGCAGTGCTAGAGATCGAGGGAACGGGCACTATGGCTACACCTTC
J gene: TRBJ1-2
D gene: -
clone size: -
V gene: TRBV20-1

CDR3 protein: CASSPQGTKTDEQFF
CDR3 DNA: TGTGCCAGCAGCCCCCAGGGGACCAAGACGGATGAGCAGTTCTTC
J gene: TRBJ2-1
D gene: -
clone size: -
V gene: TRBV9

CDR3 protein: CSVGQLTNEKLFF
CDR3 DNA: TGCAGCGTCGGACAGTTAACTAATGAAAAACTGTTTTTT
J gene: TRBJ1-4
D gene: -
clone size: many
V gene: TRBV29-1

CDR3 protein: CASTSSQSGELFF
CDR3 DNA: TGTGCCAGCACTTCCAGCCAGTCCGGGGAGCTGTTTTTT
J gene: TRBJ2-2
D gene: -
clone size: -
V gene: TRBV12-3/TRBV12-4

CDR3 protein: CARRASVLKETQYF
CDR3 DNA: TGTGCCAGGAGGGCCAGTGTGCTAAAAGAGACCCAGTACTTC
J gene: TRBJ2-5
D gene: -
clone size: few
V gene: TRBV2

CDR3 protein: CASSHRTTHNTQYF
CDR3 DNA: TGTGCCAGCAGCCACCGGACAACGCATAATACGCAGTATTTT
J gene: TRBJ2-3
D gene: -
clone size: few
V gene: TRBV14

CDR3 protein: CSARATALAGGRNFYNEQYF
CDR3 DNA: TGCAGTGCTAGAGCTACCGCGCTAGCGGGAGGAAGGAACTTCTACAATGAGCAGTACTTC
J gene: TRBJ2-7
D gene: TRBD2
clone size: few
V gene: TRBV20-1

CDR3 protein: CSAGLNTEAFF
CDR3 DNA: TGCAGTGCCGGGTTGAACACTGAAGCTTTCTTT
J gene: TRBJ1-1
D gene: -
clone size: few
V gene: TRBV20-1

CDR3 protein: CAGSKDRFQPQHF
CDR3 DNA: TGTGCTGGCAGCAAAGACAGGTTTCAGCCCCAGCATTTT
J gene: TRBJ1-5
D gene: -
clone size: -
V gene: TRBV6-5

CDR3 protein: CSAVVTADYGYTF
CDR3 DNA: TGCAGTGCCGTAGTCACCGCAGACTATGGCTACACCTTC
J gene: TRBJ1-2
D gene: -
clone size: -
V gene: TRBV20-1

CDR3 protein: CASKDQGAAGRTSYEQYF
CDR3 DNA: TGTGCCAGCAAAGACCAGGGGGCCGCCGGTCGAACCTCCTACGAGCAGTACTTC
J gene: TRBJ2-7
D gene: TRBD1
clone size: many
V gene: TRBV6-2/TRBV6-3

CDR3 protein: CASSRGGYGYTF
CDR3 DNA: TGTGCCAGCAGCCGGGGCGGGTATGGCTACACCTTC
J gene: TRBJ1-2
D gene: -
clone size: -
V gene: TRBV14

CDR3 protein: CATSEAGHPSTDTQYF
CDR3 DNA: TGTGCCACCAGTGAAGCGGGACACCCTAGCACAGATACGCAGTATTTT
J gene: TRBJ2-3
D gene: -
clone size: -
V gene: TRBV24-1

CDR3 protein: CASSLAPDLTYGYTF
CDR3 DNA: TGCGCCAGCAGCTTGGCCCCAGATTTAACCTATGGCTACACCTTC
J gene: TRBJ1-2
D gene: -
clone size: many
V gene: TRBV5-1

CDR3 protein: CASSLSGLAYNEQFF
CDR3 DNA: TGTGCCAGCAGCTTATCTGGACTAGCTTACAATGAGCAGTTCTTC
J gene: TRBJ2-1
D gene: TRBD2
clone size: -
V gene: TRBV7-2

CDR3 protein: CASSRIKREEENEQFF
CDR3 DNA: TGCGCCAGCAGCCGAATCAAGCGGGAGGAGGAGAATGAGCAGTTCTTC
J gene: TRBJ2-1
D gene: TRBD2
clone size: -
V gene: TRBV4-1

CDR3 protein: CSASSEGGPQETQYF
CDR3 DNA: TGCAGTGCTAGTTCGGAGGGGGGGCCTCAAGAGACCCAGTACTTC
J gene: TRBJ2-5
D gene: -
clone size: -
V gene: TRBV20-1

CDR3 protein: CSARDMGGTREQFF
CDR3 DNA: TGCAGTGCTAGAGATATGGGGGGCACACGTGAGCAGTTCTTC
J gene: TRBJ2-1
D gene: -
clone size: -
V gene: TRBV20-1